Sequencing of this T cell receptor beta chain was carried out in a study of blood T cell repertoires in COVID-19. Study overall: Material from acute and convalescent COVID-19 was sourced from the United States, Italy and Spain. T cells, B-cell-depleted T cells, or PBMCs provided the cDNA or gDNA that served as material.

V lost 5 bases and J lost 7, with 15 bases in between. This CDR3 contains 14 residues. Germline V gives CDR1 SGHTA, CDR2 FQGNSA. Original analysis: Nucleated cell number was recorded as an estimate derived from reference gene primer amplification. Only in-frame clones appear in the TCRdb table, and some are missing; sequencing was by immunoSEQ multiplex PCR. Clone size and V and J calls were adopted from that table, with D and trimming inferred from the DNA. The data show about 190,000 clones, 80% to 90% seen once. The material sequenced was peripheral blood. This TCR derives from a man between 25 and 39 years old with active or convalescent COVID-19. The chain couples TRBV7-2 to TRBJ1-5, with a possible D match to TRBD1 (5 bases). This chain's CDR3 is CASSAAGGEQPQHF. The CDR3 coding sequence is TGTGCCAGCAGCGCAGCGGGGGGAGAGCAGCCCCAGCATTTT.